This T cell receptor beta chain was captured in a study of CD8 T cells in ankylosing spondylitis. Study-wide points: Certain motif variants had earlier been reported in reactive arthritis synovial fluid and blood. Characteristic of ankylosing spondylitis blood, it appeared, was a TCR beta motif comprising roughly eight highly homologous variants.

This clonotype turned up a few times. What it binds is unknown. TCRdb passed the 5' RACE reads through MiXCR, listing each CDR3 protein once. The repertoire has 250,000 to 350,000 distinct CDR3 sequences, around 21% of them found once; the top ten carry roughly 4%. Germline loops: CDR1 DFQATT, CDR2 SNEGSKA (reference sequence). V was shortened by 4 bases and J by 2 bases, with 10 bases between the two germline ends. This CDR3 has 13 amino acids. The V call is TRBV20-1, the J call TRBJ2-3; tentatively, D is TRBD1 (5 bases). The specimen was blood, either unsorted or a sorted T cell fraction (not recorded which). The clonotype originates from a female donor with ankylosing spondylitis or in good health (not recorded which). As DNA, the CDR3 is TGCAGTGCTATCGACAGCCTCACAGATACGCAGTATTTT. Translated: CSAIDSLTDTQYF.